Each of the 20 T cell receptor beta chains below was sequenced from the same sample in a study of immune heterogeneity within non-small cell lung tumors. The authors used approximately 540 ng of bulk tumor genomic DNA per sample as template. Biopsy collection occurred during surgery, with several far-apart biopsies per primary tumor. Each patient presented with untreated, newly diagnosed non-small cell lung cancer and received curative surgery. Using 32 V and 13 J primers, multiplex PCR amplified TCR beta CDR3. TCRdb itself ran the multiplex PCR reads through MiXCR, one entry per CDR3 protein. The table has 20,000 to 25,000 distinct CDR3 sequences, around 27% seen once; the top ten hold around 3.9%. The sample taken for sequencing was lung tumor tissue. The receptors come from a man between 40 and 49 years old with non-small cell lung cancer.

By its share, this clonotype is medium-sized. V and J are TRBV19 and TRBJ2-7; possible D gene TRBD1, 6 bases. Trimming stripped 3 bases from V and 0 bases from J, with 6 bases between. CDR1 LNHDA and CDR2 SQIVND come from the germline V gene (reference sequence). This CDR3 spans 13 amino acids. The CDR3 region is CASSMDSSYEQYF. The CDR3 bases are TGTGCCAGTAGTATGGACAGCTCCTACGAGCAGTACTTC.

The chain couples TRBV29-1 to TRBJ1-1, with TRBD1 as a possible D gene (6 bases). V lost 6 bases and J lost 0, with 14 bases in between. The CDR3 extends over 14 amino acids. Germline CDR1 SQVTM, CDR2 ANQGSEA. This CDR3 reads CSVLPAGVNTEAFF. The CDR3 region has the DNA TGCAGCGTCCTACCGGCAGGGGTGAACACTGAAGCTTTCTTT.

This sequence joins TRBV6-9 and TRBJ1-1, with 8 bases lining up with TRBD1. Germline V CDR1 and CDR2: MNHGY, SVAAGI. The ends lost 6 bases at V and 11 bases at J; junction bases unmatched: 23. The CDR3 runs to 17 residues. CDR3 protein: CASSYARRSGGLDNAFF. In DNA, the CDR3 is TGTGCCAGCAGCTATGCTCGTCGCTCAGGGGGCTTGGATAACGCTTTCTTT.

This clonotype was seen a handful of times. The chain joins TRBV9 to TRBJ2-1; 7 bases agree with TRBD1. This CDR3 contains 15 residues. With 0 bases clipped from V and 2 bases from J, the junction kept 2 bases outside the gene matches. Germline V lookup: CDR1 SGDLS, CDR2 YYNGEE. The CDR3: CASSVEGGTYNEQFF. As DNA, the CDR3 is TGTGCCAGCAGCGTAGAAGGGGGCACCTACAATGAGCAGTTCTTC.

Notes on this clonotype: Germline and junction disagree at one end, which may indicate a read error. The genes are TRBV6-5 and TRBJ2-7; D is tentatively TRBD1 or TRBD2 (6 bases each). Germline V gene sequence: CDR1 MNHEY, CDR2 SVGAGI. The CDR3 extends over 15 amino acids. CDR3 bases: TGTGCCGGCAGTTACAGCGCGGAGGGGGGCAACGAGCAGTACTTC. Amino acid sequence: CAGSYSAEGGNEQYF.

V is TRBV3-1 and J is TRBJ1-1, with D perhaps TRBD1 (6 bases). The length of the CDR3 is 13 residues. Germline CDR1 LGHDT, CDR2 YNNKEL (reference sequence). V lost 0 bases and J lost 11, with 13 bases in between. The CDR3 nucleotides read TGTGCCAGCAGCCAAGACAGGGGCCCAAGGGCTTTCTTT. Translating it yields CASSQDRGPRAFF.

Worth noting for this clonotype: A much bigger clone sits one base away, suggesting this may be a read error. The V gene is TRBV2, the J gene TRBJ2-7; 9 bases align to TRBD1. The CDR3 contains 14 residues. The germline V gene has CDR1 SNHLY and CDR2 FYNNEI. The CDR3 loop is CTSNRDRAAYEQYF. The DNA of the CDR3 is TGTACCAGCAACCGGGACAGGGCAGCCTACGAGCAGTACTTC.

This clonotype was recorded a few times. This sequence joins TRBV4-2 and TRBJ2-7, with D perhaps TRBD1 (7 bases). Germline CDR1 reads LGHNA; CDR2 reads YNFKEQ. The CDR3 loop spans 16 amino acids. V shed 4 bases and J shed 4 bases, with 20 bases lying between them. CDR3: CASSPQDRRDSYEQYF. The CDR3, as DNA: TGTGCCAGCAGCCCCCAGGACAGGAGGGATTCTTACGAGCAGTACTTC.

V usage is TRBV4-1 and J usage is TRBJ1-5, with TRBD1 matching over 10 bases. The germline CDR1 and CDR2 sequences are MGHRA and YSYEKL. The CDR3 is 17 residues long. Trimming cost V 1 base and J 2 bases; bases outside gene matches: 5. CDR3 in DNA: TGCGCCAGCAGCCAAGGGACAGGGGGTTGGGGCAATCAGCCCCAGCATTTT. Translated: CASSQGTGGWGNQPQHF.

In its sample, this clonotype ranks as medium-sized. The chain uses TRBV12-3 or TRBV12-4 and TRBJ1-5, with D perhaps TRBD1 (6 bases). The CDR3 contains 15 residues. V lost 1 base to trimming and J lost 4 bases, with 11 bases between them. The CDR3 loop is CASSLGGGGNQPQHF. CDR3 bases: TGTGCCAGCAGTTTAGGGGGGGGCGGGAATCAGCCCCAGCATTTT.

CDR3 region: CSVLRRDTQYF. The CDR3 coding sequence is TGCAGCGTCCTACGTCGTGATACGCAGTATTTT. The rearrangement uses TRBV29-1 and TRBJ2-3; no clear D. This CDR3 contains 11 residues. Trimming took 6 bases from V and 6 from J, leaving 10 bases between them. The germline V gene has CDR1 SQVTM and CDR2 ANQGSEA.

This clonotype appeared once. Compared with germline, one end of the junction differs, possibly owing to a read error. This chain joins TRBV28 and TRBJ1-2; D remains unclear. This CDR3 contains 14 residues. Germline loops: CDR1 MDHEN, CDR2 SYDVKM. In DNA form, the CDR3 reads TGTTCCAGCAGGTCCCCGGCTACTAACTATGGCTACACCTTC. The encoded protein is CSSRSPATNYGYTF.

CDR3 region: CASSGVTFNSPLHF. The DNA of the CDR3 is TGTGCCAGCAGCGGGGTCACTTTTAATTCACCCCTCCACTTT. The chain couples TRBV9 to TRBJ1-6; no definite D call. In germline, CDR1 is SGDLS, CDR2 YYNGEE. V was trimmed by 3 bases and J by 6 bases, leaving 10 bases between them. The CDR3 extends over 14 amino acids.

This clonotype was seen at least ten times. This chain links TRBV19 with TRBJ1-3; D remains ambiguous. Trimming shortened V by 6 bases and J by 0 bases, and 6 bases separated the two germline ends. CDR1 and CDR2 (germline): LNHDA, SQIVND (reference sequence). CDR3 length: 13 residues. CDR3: CASSQYSGNTIYF. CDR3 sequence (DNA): TGTGCCAGTAGCCAGTACTCTGGAAACACCATATATTTT.

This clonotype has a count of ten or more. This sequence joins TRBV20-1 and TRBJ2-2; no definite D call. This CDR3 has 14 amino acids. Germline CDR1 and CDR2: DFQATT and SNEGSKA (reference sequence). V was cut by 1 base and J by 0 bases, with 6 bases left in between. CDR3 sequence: CSARGHSNTGELFF. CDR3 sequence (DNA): TGCAGTGCTAGAGGACACTCGAACACCGGGGAGCTGTTTTTT.

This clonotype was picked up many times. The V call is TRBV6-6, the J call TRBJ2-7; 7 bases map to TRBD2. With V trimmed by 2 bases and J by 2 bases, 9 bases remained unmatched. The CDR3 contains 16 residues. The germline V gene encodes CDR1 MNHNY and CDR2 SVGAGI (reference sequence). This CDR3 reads CASSYEGPSGPYEQYF. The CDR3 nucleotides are TGTGCCAGCAGTTACGAGGGGCCTAGCGGACCCTACGAGCAGTACTTC.

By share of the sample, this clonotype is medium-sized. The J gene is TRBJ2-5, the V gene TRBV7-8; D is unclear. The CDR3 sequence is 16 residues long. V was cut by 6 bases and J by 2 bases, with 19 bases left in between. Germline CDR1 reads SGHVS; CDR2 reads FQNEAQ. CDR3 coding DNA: TGTGCCAGCAGGGATCTATTTGACACCAATCAAGAGACCCAGTACTTC. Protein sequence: CASRDLFDTNQETQYF.

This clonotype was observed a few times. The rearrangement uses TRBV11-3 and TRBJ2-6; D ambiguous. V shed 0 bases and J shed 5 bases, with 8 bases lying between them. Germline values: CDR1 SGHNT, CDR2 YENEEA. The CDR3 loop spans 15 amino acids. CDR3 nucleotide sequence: TGTGCCAGCAGCTTAGATTACCGTCGGGCCAACGTCCTGACTTTC. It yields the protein CASSLDYRRANVLTF.

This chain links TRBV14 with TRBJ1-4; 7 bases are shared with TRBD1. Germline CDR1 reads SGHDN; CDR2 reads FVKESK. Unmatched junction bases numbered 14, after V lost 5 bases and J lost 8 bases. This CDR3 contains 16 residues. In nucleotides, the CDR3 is TGTGCCAGCAGCTCGCAACAGGGGATGGGTGAGGAAAAACTGTTTTTT. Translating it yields CASSSQQGMGEEKLFF.

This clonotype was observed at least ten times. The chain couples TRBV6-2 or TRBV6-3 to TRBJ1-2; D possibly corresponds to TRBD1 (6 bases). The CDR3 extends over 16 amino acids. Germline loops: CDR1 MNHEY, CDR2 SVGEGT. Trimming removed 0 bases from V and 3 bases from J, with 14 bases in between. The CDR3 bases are TGTGCCAGCAGTTACTCATCGGGACAAGCTTACTATGGCTACACCTTC. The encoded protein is CASSYSSGQAYYGYTF.